A selection of T cell receptor beta chains follows, all from one sample in a study of blood T cell repertoires in COVID-19. The table came from immunoSEQ multiplex PCR; TCRdb's copy has only in-frame clones and leaves some out. In the table there are around 250,000 clones, roughly 85% of which are singletons. The sequenced sample was peripheral blood. Receptors originate from a woman in her twenties or thirties with active or convalescent COVID-19. Each CDR3 is given without its conserved first and last residue. Fields, in order: J gene, clone size, V gene, CDR3 protein. Not every row has a clone size; where given, it reads once, few, many or a size class.

J gene: TRBJ2-1; clone size: -; V gene: TRBV28; CDR3 protein: ASSLLLAEQF
J gene: TRBJ2-2; clone size: few; V gene: TRBV7-7; CDR3 protein: ASSPNGGSSTGELF
J gene: TRBJ1-1; clone size: -; V gene: TRBV11-2; CDR3 protein: ASSLVGTGTEAF
J gene: TRBJ1-1; clone size: -; V gene: TRBV12-3/TRBV12-4; CDR3 protein: ASTFLKGTEAF
J gene: TRBJ2-5; clone size: -; V gene: TRBV7-2; CDR3 protein: ASSLREPQY
J gene: TRBJ1-1; clone size: -; V gene: TRBV5-6; CDR3 protein: ASSPVEGTEAF
J gene: TRBJ1-6; clone size: -; V gene: TRBV7-2; CDR3 protein: ASSLSGGSNSPLH
J gene: TRBJ2-5; clone size: -; V gene: TRBV14; CDR3 protein: ASSHWDKRAQY
J gene: TRBJ1-1; clone size: -; V gene: TRBV7-3; CDR3 protein: ASSAQGALTEAF
J gene: TRBJ2-3; clone size: -; V gene: TRBV7-2; CDR3 protein: ASSLDRATDTQY
J gene: TRBJ2-7; clone size: -; V gene: TRBV7-3; CDR3 protein: ASSLTGTGAYEQY
J gene: TRBJ2-3; clone size: few; V gene: TRBV28; CDR3 protein: ASSRSQGQQDTQY
J gene: TRBJ1-1; clone size: -; V gene: TRBV6-1; CDR3 protein: ASSEGNFNTEAF
J gene: TRBJ1-5; clone size: -; V gene: TRBV29-1; CDR3 protein: SVGGTGGQPQH
J gene: TRBJ1-1; clone size: -; V gene: TRBV6-6; CDR3 protein: ASTPYQRPEAF
J gene: TRBJ1-6; clone size: -; V gene: TRBV27; CDR3 protein: ASSLDWDRGGNSPLH
J gene: TRBJ2-1; clone size: -; V gene: TRBV5-4; CDR3 protein: ASSSGNPPGRGGDEQF
J gene: TRBJ1-3; clone size: -; V gene: TRBV5-1; CDR3 protein: ASSVDGGPGNTIY
J gene: TRBJ2-7; clone size: -; V gene: TRBV29-1; CDR3 protein: SAGQGSYEQY
J gene: TRBJ1-2; clone size: -; V gene: TRBV5-4; CDR3 protein: ASSSWTGAGYGYT
J gene: TRBJ1-2; clone size: -; V gene: TRBV7-2; CDR3 protein: ASSYLGDAYGYT
J gene: TRBJ2-5; clone size: -; V gene: TRBV3-1/TRBV3-2; CDR3 protein: ASSPPPTGTLKTQY
J gene: TRBJ2-1; clone size: -; V gene: TRBV5-4; CDR3 protein: ASSAWTSDREQF
J gene: TRBJ1-2; clone size: few; V gene: TRBV10-3; CDR3 protein: AISGDSVYGYT
J gene: TRBJ1-5; clone size: -; V gene: TRBV27; CDR3 protein: ASSVRFNQPQH
J gene: TRBJ1-2; clone size: -; V gene: TRBV4-3; CDR3 protein: ASSQWTGEEDGYT
J gene: TRBJ2-1; clone size: -; V gene: TRBV4-1; CDR3 protein: ASSLIPSSFYNEQF
J gene: TRBJ2-1; clone size: -; V gene: TRBV27; CDR3 protein: ASSFFPRDREMRNEQF
J gene: TRBJ1-1; clone size: -; V gene: TRBV29-1; CDR3 protein: SVEGTWGRGTEAF
J gene: TRBJ1-5; clone size: -; V gene: TRBV18; CDR3 protein: ASSLETGFNQPQH
J gene: TRBJ2-1; clone size: -; V gene: TRBV6-2/TRBV6-3; CDR3 protein: ASSFLAGGYNEQF
J gene: TRBJ2-1; clone size: -; V gene: TRBV6-2/TRBV6-3; CDR3 protein: ASSLTGTGGEQF
J gene: TRBJ2-1; clone size: -; V gene: TRBV5-1; CDR3 protein: ASSARSGTSGGAEQF
J gene: TRBJ2-7; clone size: -; V gene: TRBV4-2; CDR3 protein: ASSQVGGWEQY
J gene: TRBJ1-1; clone size: -; V gene: TRBV5-4; CDR3 protein: ATKTGSTEAF
J gene: TRBJ2-5; clone size: -; V gene: TRBV2; CDR3 protein: ASSEGDRVQETQY
J gene: TRBJ1-2; clone size: -; V gene: TRBV2; CDR3 protein: ASSELTGNYGYT
J gene: TRBJ2-7; clone size: -; V gene: TRBV4-1; CDR3 protein: ASSQDKLALDYEQY
J gene: TRBJ2-1; clone size: -; V gene: TRBV6-4; CDR3 protein: ASSDSWRGVGNEQF
J gene: TRBJ2-3; clone size: -; V gene: TRBV18; CDR3 protein: ASSPRPLAGGVGDTQY
J gene: TRBJ1-2; clone size: -; V gene: TRBV10-3; CDR3 protein: ATSRDSVVYT
J gene: TRBJ1-2; clone size: -; V gene: TRBV6-5; CDR3 protein: ASSPHRDGYT
J gene: TRBJ1-1; clone size: -; V gene: TRBV7-9; CDR3 protein: ASSLFGTGEAF
J gene: TRBJ2-3; clone size: few; V gene: TRBV10-3; CDR3 protein: ALRQAGTDTQY
J gene: TRBJ1-1; clone size: -; V gene: TRBV30; CDR3 protein: AWRYRGGNTEAF
J gene: TRBJ2-1; clone size: -; V gene: TRBV30; CDR3 protein: AWSAGTSRYNEQF
J gene: TRBJ2-2; clone size: once; V gene: TRBV9; CDR3 protein: ASLKTANTGELF